These T cell receptor beta chains were read from a single sample in a study of breast tumors, draining lymph nodes, adjacent tissues. A single record per CDR3 protein comes from TCRdb applying MiXCR to the multiplex PCR reads. The sample holds under 250,000 distinct CDR3 sequences; about a third are singletons and the top ten take more than 1.3%. The source material was axillary lymph node tissue. Receptor source: a female donor with breast cancer. Some clones in this sample may be carry-over from other donors' samples. The CDR3 runs from the conserved cysteine through the conserved F or W.

v_call cdr3_aa
TRBV30 CAWSQTSGTIQETQYF
TRBV19 CASSMPFSGRKNEQFF
TRBV19 CASSPREGAGNQPQHF
TRBV20-1 CSAGQEQETQYF
TRBV20-1 CSARRDSNQPQHF
TRBV20-1 CSAAGGVADTQYF
TRBV3-1 CASSPRDRAGELFF
TRBV6-2/TRBV6-3 CASSPPQAGFSDTQYF
TRBV19 CASSKRGQLDSNQPQHF
TRBV6-6 CASSFSGQNNSPLHF